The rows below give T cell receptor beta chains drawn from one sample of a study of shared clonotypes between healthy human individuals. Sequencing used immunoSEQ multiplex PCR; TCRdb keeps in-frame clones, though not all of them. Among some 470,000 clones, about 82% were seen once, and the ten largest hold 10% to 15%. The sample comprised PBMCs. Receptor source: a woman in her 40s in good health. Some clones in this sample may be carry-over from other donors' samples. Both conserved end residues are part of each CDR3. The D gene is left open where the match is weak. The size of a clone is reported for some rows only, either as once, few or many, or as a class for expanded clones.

CDR3 protein: CAWGRDRVYEQYF
CDR3 DNA: TGTGCCTGGGGCCGGGACAGGGTGTACGAGCAGTACTTC
V gene: TRBV30
J gene: TRBJ2-7
D gene: TRBD1
clone size: NA

CDR3 protein: CASSREAAGAGELFF
CDR3 DNA: TGTGCCAGCAGTAGAGAGGCGGCGGGAGCCGGGGAGCTGTTTTTT
V gene: TRBV7-3
J gene: TRBJ2-2
D gene: TRBD2
clone size: NA

CDR3 protein: CASSLAGGARSEQFF
CDR3 DNA: TGTGCCAGCAGCTTAGCTGGGGGGGCCAGGTCTGAGCAGTTCTTC
V gene: TRBV7-8
J gene: TRBJ2-1
D gene: NA
clone size: NA

CDR3 protein: CASSSSPPGATGELFF
CDR3 DNA: TGTGCCAGCAGCTCCTCCCCCCCAGGGGCCACCGGGGAGCTGTTTTTT
V gene: TRBV11-2
J gene: TRBJ2-2
D gene: NA
clone size: NA

CDR3 protein: CASSQVYAGVYEQYF
CDR3 DNA: TGCGCCAGCAGCCAAGTCTACGCGGGAGTCTACGAGCAGTACTTC
V gene: TRBV7-9
J gene: TRBJ2-7
D gene: TRBD2
clone size: NA

CDR3 protein: CASSVPSSGYEQYF
CDR3 DNA: TGCGCCAGCAGCGTCCCGTCTAGCGGATACGAGCAGTACTTC
V gene: TRBV5-1
J gene: TRBJ2-7
D gene: TRBD2
clone size: few

CDR3 protein: CASRVRAGGYEQYF
CDR3 DNA: TGTGCCAGCAGAGTTAGAGCGGGAGGCTACGAGCAGTACTTC
V gene: TRBV13
J gene: TRBJ2-7
D gene: TRBD2
clone size: NA

CDR3 protein: CASSQDERLAMDTQYF
CDR3 DNA: TGCGCCAGCAGCCAAGATGAGAGGCTAGCGATGGATACGCAGTATTTT
V gene: TRBV4-3
J gene: TRBJ2-3
D gene: NA
clone size: NA

CDR3 protein: CAGSQAIQAGGLPASYNEQFF
CDR3 DNA: TGTGCCGGCAGCCAAGCCATTCAAGCGGGAGGGCTGCCAGCCTCCTACAATGAGCAGTTCTTC
V gene: TRBV4-2
J gene: TRBJ2-1
D gene: TRBD2
clone size: NA

CDR3 protein: CASSSGLVGFNEQYF
CDR3 DNA: TGTGCCAGCAGTTCCGGACTAGTTGGGTTTAACGAGCAGTACTTC
V gene: TRBV5-4
J gene: TRBJ2-7
D gene: TRBD2
clone size: NA

CDR3 protein: CASSPVTGEQFF
CDR3 DNA: TGTGCCAGCAGCCCAGTGACAGGGGAGCAGTTCTTC
V gene: TRBV11-2
J gene: TRBJ2-1
D gene: TRBD1
clone size: NA

CDR3 protein: CASSAPSGITDTQYF
CDR3 DNA: TGTGCCAGCAGCGCCCCTAGCGGGATAACAGATACGCAGTATTTT
V gene: TRBV7-9
J gene: TRBJ2-3
D gene: TRBD2
clone size: NA

CDR3 protein: CASSSRRTSGTYEQYF
CDR3 DNA: TGTGCCAGCAGCTCACGACGGACTAGCGGGACTTACGAGCAGTACTTC
V gene: TRBV7-9
J gene: TRBJ2-7
D gene: TRBD2
clone size: once